This T cell receptor (beta chain) is drawn from a study of blood T cells in healthy people across ages. It was with a sample-barcoded 5' primer and a J-beta primer mix that a second PCR of about 6 to 12 cycles was run. MiXCR was run by TCRdb on the 5' RACE reads, yielding one entry per CDR3 protein. The repertoire holds some 370,000 distinct CDR3 sequences, with 45% to 65% as singletons. Study-level findings and limits: In older individuals, TCR beta diversity per million T cells was lower, falling roughly linearly with age. Unsorted PBMCs prevented conclusive naive versus antigen-experienced comparison.

The CDR3 has 15 amino acids. V lost 2 bases, J lost 5 bases, and 16 bases lay in between. The germline V gene encodes CDR1 SGHRS and CDR2 YFSETQ. This clonotype was seen a handful of times. The antigen is undetermined. This TCR came from a man aged 55-75 years in good health. This rearrangement joins TRBV5-1 to TRBJ2-5; tentative D call: TRBD1 (5 bases). Sequenced sample: blood. The CDR3 spells CASSLLGQGHETQYF. Written as DNA, the CDR3 is TGCGCCAGCAGCTTATTGGGCCAGGGTCACGAGACCCAGTACTTC.